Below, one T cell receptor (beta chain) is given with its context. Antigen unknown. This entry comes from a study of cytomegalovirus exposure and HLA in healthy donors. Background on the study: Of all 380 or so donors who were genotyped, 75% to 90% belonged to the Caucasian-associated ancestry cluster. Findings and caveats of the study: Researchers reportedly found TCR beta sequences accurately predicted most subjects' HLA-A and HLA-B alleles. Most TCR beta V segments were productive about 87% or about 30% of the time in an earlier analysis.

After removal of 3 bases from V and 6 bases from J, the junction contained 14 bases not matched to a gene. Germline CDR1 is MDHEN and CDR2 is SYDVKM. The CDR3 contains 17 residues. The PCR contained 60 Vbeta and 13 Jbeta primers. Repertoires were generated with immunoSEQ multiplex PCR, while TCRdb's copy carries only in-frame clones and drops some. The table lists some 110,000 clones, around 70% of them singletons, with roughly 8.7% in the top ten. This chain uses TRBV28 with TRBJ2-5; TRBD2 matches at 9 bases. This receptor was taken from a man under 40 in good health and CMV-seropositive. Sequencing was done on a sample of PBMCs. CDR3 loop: CASSFEYGGGVGKTQYF. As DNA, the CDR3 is TGTGCCAGCAGTTTTGAGTATGGCGGGGGGGTAGGGAAGACCCAGTACTTC.